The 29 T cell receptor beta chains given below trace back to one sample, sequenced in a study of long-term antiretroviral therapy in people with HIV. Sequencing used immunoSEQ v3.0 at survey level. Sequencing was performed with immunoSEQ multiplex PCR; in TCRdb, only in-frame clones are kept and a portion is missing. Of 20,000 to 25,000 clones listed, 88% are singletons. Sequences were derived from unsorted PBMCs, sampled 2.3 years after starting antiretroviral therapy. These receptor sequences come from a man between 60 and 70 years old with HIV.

The CDR3 DNA sequence: TGTGCCAGCAGCCGATCGACTAGCGAGGATACGCAGTATTTT. The encoded protein is CASSRSTSEDTQYF. The V call is TRBV14, the J call TRBJ2-3; 8 bases are shared with TRBD2. V was pared by 4 bases and J by 6 bases, with 6 bases of the junction left unmatched. Germline CDR1 and CDR2: SGHDN and FVKESK. The CDR3 consists of 14 residues.

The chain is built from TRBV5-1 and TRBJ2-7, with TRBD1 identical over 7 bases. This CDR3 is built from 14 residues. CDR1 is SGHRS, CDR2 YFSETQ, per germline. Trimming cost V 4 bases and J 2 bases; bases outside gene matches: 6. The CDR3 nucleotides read TGCGCCAGCAGCACCGAGGGGGCCGCCTACGAGCAGTACTTC. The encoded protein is CASSTEGAAYEQYF. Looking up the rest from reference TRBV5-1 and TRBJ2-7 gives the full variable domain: KAGVTQTPRYLIKTRGQQVTLSCSPISGHRSVSWYQQTPGQGLQFLFEYFSETQRNKGNFPGRFSGRQFSNSRSEMNVSTLELGDSALYLCASSTEGAAYEQYFGPGTRLTVT.

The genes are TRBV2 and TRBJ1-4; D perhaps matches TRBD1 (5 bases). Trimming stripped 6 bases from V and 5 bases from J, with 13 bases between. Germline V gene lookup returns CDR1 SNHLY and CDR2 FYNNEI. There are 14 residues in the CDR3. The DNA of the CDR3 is TGTGCCAGCAGAAGGGGATCAGGGAATGAAAAACTGTTTTTT. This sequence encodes CASRRGSGNEKLFF.

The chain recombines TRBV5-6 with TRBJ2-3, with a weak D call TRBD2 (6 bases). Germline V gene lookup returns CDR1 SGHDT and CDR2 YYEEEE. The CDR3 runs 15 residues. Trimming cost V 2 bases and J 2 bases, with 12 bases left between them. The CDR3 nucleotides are TGTGCCAGCAGCTTCTTATCGGGAGACACAGATACGCAGTATTTT. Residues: CASSFLSGDTDTQYF.

The CDR3: CASSEVDDTQYF. CDR3 sequence (DNA): TGTGCCAGCAGTGAGGTTGACGATACGCAGTATTTT. The V gene is TRBV6-1, the J gene TRBJ2-3; no firm D call. Trimming took 3 bases from V and 6 from J, leaving 7 bases between them. Germline loops: CDR1 MNHNS, CDR2 SASEGT. The CDR3 has 12 residues.

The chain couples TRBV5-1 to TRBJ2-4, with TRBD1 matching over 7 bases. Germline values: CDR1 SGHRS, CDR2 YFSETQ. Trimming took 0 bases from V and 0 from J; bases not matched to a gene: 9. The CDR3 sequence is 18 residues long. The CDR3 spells CASSLEGQPELAKNIQYF. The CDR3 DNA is TGCGCCAGCAGCTTGGAGGGACAGCCGGAGCTAGCCAAAAACATTCAGTACTTC. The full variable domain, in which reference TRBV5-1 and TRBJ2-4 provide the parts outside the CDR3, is KAGVTQTPRYLIKTRGQQVTLSCSPISGHRSVSWYQQTPGQGLQFLFEYFSETQRNKGNFPGRFSGRQFSNSRSEMNVSTLELGDSALYLCASSLEGQPELAKNIQYFGAGTRLSVL.

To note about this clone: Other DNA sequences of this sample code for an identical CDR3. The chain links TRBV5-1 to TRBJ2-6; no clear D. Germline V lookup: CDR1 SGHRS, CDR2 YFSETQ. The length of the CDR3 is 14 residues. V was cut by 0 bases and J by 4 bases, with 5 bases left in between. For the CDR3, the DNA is TGCGCCAGCAGCTTGGATTCAGGGGCCAACGTCCTGACTTTC. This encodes CASSLDSGANVLTF.

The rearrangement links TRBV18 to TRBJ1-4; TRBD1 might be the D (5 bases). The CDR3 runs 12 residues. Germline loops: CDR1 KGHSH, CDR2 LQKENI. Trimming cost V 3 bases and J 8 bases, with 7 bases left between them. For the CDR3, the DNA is TGTGCCAGCTCACCCCGACAGGAAAAACTGTTTTTT. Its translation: CASSPRQEKLFF.

CDR3 amino acids: CAGGTGDPTGELFF. The CDR3 nucleotides are TGTGCCGGCGGGACAGGGGATCCCACCGGGGAGCTGTTTTTT. The rearrangement uses TRBV10-3 and TRBJ2-2; 10 positions agree with TRBD1. The CDR3 covers 14 residues. Trimming took 11 bases from V and 4 from J; bases not matched to a gene: 7. Germline V CDR1 and CDR2: ENHRY, SYGVKD.

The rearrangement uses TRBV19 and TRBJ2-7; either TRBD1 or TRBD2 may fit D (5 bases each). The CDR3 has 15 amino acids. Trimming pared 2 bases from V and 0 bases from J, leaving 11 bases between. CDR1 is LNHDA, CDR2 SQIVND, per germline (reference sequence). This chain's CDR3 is CASSISPGLSYEQYF. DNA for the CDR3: TGTGCCAGTAGTATAAGTCCGGGGCTCTCCTACGAGCAGTACTTC.

In DNA form, the CDR3 reads TGTGCCAGCACCCCGGGACAGGGGGCGAAGGGAGACACCATATATTTT. The encoded protein is CASTPGQGAKGDTIYF. This chain joins TRBV9 and TRBJ1-3; 12 bases align to TRBD1. CDR3 length equals 16 residues. The J segment lost 8 bases and the V segment lost 6 bases, leaving 12 bases of the junction unmatched. CDR1 and CDR2 (germline): SGDLS, YYNGEE.

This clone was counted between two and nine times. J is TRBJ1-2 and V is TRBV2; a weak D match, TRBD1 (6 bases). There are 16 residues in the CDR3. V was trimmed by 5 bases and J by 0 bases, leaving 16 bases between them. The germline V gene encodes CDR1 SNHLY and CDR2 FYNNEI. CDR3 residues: CASSTTFDRPNYGYTF. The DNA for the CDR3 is TGTGCCAGCAGTACTACATTTGACAGGCCTAACTATGGCTACACCTTC.

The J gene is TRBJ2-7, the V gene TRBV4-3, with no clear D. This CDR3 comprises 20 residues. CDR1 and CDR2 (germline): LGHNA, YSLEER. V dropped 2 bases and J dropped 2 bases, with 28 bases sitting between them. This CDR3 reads CASSQTIPQAAYTPTYEQYF. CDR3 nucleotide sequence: TGCGCCAGCAGCCAAACAATACCCCAGGCGGCCTACACGCCTACCTACGAGCAGTACTTC.

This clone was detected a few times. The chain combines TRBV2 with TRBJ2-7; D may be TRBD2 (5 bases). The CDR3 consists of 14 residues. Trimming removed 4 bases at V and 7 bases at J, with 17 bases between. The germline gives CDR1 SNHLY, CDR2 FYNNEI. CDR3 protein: CASSAPLRTGEQYF. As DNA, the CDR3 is TGTGCCAGCAGTGCACCCCTCCGGACGGGGGAGCAGTACTTC.

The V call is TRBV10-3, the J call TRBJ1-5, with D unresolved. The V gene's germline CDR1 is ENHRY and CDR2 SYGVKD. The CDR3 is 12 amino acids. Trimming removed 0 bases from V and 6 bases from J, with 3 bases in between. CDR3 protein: CAISESSQPQHF. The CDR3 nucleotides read TGTGCCATCAGTGAGTCTAGTCAGCCCCAGCATTTT.

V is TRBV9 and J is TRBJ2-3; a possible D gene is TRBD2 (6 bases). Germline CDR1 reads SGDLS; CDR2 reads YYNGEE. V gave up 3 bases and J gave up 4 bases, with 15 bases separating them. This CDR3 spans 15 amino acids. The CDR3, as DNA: TGTGCCAGCAGCGCCGACGGGAGTCCCCCAGATACGCAGTATTTT. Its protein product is CASSADGSPPDTQYF. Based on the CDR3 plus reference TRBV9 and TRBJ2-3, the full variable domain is DSGVTQTPKHLITATGQRVTLRCSPRSGDLSVYWYQQSLDQGLQFLIQYYNGEERAKGNILERFSAQQFPDLHSELNLSSLELGDSALYFCASSADGSPPDTQYFGPGTRLTVL.

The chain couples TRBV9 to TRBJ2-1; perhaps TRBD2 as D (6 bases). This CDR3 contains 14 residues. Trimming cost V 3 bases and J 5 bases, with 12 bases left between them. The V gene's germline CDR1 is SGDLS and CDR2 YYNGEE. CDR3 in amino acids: CASSESGTHNEQFF. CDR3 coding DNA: TGTGCCAGCAGCGAATCCGGGACTCACAATGAGCAGTTCTTC.

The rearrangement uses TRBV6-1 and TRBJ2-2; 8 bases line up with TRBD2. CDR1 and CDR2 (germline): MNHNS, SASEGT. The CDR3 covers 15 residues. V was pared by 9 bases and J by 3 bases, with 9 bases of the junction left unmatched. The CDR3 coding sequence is TGTGCCAGTAGGTTCGGGACTAGGGACACCGGGGAGCTGTTTTTT. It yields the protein CASRFGTRDTGELFF.

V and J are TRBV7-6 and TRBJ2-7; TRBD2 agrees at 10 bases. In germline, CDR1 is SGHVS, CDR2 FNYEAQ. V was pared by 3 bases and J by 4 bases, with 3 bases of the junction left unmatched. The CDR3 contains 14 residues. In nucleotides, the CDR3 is TGTGCCAGCAGCTTCGGGACTAGCGCTTACGAGCAGTACTTC. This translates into CASSFGTSAYEQYF.

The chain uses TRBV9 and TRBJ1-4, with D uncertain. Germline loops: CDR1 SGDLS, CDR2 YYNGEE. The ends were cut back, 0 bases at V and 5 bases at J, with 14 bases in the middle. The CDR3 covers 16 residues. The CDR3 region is CASSVGNRERNEKLFF. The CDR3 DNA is TGTGCCAGCAGCGTAGGAAACAGAGAAAGGAATGAAAAACTGTTTTTT.

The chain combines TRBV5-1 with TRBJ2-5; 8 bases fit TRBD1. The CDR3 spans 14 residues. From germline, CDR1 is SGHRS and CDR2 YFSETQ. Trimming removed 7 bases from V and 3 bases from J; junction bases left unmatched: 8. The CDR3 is CASGRQDREETQYF. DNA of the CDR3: TGCGCCAGCGGCCGGCAGGACAGGGAAGAGACCCAGTACTTC.

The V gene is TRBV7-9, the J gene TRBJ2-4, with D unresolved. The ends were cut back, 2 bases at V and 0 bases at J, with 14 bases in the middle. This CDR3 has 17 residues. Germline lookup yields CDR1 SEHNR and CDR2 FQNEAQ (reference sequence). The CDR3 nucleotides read TGTGCCAGCAGCTTAAATCGGGCAGAGAGAGCCAAAAACATTCAGTACTTC. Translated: CASSLNRAERAKNIQYF.

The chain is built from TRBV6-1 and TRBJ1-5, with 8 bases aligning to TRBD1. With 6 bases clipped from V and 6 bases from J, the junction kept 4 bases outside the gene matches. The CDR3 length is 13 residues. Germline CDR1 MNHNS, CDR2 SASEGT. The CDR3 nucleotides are TGTGCCAGCAGCCAGGGGGCGGGTCAGCCCCAGCATTTT. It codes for CASSQGAGQPQHF.

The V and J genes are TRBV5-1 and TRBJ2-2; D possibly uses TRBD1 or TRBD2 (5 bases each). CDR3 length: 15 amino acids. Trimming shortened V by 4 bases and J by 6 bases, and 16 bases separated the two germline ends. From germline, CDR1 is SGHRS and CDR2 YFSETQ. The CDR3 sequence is CASSLGTPRAGELFF. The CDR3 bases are TGCGCCAGCAGCCTCGGGACCCCGAGGGCCGGGGAGCTGTTTTTT.

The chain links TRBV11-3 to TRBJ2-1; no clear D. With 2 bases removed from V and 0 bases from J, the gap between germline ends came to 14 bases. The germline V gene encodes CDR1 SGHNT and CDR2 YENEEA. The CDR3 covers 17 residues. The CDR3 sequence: CASSLSTDASSYNEQFF. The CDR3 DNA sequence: TGTGCCAGCAGCTTATCGACTGACGCAAGCTCCTACAATGAGCAGTTCTTC.

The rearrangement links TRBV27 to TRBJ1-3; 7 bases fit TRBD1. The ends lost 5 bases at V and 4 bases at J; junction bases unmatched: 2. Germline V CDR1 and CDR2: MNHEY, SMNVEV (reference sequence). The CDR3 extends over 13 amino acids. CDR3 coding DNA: TGTGCCAGCAGTGCGGGACAGGGAAACACCATATATTTT. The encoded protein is CASSAGQGNTIYF.

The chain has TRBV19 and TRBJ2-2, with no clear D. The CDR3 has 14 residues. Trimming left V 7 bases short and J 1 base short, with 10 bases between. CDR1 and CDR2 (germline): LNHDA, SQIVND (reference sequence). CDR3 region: CASIRGENTGELFF. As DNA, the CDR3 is TGTGCCAGTATAAGAGGAGAGAACACCGGGGAGCTGTTTTTT.

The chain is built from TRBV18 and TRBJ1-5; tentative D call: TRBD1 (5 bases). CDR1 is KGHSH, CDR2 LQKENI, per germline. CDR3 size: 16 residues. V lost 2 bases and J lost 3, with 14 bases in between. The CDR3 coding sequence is TGTGCCAGCTCACCATCGTCGGGACGGCACAATCAGCCCCAGCATTTT. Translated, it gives CASSPSSGRHNQPQHF.

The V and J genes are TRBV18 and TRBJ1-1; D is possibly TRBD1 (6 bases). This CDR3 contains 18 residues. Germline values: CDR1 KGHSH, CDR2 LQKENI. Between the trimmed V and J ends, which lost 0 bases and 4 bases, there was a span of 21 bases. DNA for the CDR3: TGTGCCAGCTCACCACCGGAGGGGGGTAGTCGCTCGGCCACTGAAGCTTTCTTT. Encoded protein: CASSPPEGGSRSATEAFF.